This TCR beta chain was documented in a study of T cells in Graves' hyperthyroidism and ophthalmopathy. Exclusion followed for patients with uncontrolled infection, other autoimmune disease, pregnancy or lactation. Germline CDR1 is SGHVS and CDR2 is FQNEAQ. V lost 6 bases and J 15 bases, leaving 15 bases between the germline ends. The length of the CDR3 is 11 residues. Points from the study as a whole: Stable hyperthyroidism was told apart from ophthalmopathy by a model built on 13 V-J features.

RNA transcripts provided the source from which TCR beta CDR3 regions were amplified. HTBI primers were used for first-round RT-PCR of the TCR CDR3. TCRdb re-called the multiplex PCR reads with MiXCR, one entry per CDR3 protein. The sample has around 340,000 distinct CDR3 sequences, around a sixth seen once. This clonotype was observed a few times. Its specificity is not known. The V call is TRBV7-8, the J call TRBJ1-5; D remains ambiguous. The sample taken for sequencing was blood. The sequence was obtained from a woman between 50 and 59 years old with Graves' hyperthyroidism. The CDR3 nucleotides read TGTGCCAGCAGTGAAGGACCCCGGCCGCATTTT. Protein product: CASSEGPRPHF. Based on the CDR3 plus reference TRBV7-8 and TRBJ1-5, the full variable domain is GAGVSQSPRYKVAKRGQDVALRCDPISGHVSLFWYQQALGQGPEFLTYFQNEAQLDKSGLPSDRFFAERPEGSVSTLKIQRTQQEDSAVYLCASSEGPRPHFGDGTRLSIL.